This TCR beta chain was observed in a study of blood T cell repertoires in COVID-19 (dated by TCRdb to the early 2020s). Concerning the study at large: Samples covering the acute and convalescent phases of COVID-19 were provided by collaborators in the United States, Italy and Spain. The material from the prospective study consisted of cDNA or gDNA derived from T cells, B-cell-depleted T cells, or PBMCs. Deeply sampled blood TCRbeta repertoires from subjects exposed to, actively infected with, or recovered from COVID-19 were included in the dataset. The repertoires were released in a freely available public database intended as a resource for research on the immune response to SARS-CoV-2. The samples were drawn from the first 160 participants of the ongoing ImmuneRACE study and from over a thousand subjects provided by 6 global collaborators. The sample metadata nearly always contained a de-identified subject ID, COVID-19 status, age in years and sex. HLA class I and class II types, where available, came from metadata supplied by the sample provider rather than from assay-based typing. General findings and caveats noted by the study authors: The quantity of clinical and demographic metadata differed by source and by participant and was supplied without curation.

Details on this clone: Its antigen specificity is not known. Per-nucleotide qualities are absent, and no much larger clonotype sits a single base away.

CDR1 SGHTA and CDR2 FQGNSA were looked up in the germline V gene. The CDR3 goes from the cysteine to the phenylalanine over 17 residues. This entry keeps only the CDR3 DNA: 51 bases, framed from base 1. Compared with germline, V lacks 4 bases and J lacks 6 bases; bases without a gene match: 13. TCRbeta CDR3 regions were amplified from genomic DNA using the immunoSEQ Assay, a bias-controlled multiplex PCR. Turning to the authors' computational methods: Nucleated cell counts per sample were estimated from amplification of reference gene primers within the assay. To quantify the absolute abundance of each unique TCRbeta CDR3 rearrangement, sequence reads were collapsed and filtered. For each sample, productive Simpson clonality was calculated as the square root of Simpson's diversity index across productive rearrangements. TCRdb re-hosts the immuneACCESS table, in-frame sequences only. Its copies lack some clones; in the studies checked, an unresolved V gene accounts for under half of them, and the cause for the rest is not known. Clone size and the V and J calls come from that table; the DNA yielded D and trimming. A total of around 30,000 clones appear in this sample, about 84% of them only once. Approximately 42% of the sample is in the top ten clones.

Collaborating institutions collected whole blood in K2EDTA tubes following their own protocols. For TCRbeta analysis, collaborators shipped samples in one of three forms: frozen whole blood, isolated PBMCs, or DNA extracted from either of those sample types. Rearrangement joined TRBV7-2 to TRBJ2-3, and 10 junction bases match TRBD2. The source is a woman over 75 with acute or convalescent COVID-19. Sample: peripheral blood. The nucleotide sequence reads as follows: TGTGCCAGCAGCTCAATCCGGACAGCGGGGGGGTCTGATACGCAGTATTTT. This gives the protein CASSSIRTAGGSDTQYF.